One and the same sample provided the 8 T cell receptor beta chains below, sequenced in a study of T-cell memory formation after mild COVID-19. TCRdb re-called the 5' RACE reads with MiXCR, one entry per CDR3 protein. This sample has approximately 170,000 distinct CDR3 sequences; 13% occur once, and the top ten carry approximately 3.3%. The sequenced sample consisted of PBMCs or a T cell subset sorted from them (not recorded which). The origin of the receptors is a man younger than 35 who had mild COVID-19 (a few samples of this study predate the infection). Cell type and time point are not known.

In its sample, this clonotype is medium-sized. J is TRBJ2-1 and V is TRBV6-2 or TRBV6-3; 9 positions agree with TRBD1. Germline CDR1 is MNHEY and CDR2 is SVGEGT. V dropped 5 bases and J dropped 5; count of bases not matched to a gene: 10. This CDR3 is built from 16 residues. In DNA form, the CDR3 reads TGTGCCAGCAGTCCCCTCCGGGACAGGGTGGACAATGAGCAGTTCTTC. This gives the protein CASSPLRDRVDNEQFF.

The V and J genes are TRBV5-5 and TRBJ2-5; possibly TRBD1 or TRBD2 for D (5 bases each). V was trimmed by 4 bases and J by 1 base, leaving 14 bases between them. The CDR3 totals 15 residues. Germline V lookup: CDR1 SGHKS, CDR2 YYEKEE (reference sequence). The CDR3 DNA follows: TGTGCCAGCAGCCCCGGGACGGGACGCCAAGAGACCCAGTACTTC. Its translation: CASSPGTGRQETQYF.

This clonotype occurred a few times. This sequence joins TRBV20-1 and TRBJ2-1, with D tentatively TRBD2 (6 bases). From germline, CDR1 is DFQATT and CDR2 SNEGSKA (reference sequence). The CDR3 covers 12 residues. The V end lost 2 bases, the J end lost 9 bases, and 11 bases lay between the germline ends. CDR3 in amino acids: CSARPGGGEQFF. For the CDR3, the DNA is TGCAGTGCTAGACCCGGGGGTGGTGAGCAGTTCTTC.

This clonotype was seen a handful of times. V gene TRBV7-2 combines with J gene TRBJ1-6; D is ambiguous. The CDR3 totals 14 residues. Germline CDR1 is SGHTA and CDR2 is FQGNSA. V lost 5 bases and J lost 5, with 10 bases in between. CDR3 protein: CASSIYRDNSPLHF. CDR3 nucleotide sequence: TGTGCCAGCAGCATTTACAGAGATAATTCACCCCTCCACTTT. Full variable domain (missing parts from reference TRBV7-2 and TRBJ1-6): GAGVSQSPSNKVTEKGKDVELRCDPISGHTALYWYRQSLGQGLEFLIYFQGNSAPDKSGLPSDRFSAERTGGSVSTLTIQRTQQEDSAVYLCASSIYRDNSPLHFGNGTRLTVT.

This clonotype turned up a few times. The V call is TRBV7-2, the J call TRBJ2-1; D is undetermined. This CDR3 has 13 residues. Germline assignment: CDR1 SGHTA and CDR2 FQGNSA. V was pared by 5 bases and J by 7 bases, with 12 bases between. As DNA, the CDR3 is TGTGCCAGCAGCCCCCCCAGTCAGAATGAGCAGTTCTTC. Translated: CASSPPSQNEQFF.

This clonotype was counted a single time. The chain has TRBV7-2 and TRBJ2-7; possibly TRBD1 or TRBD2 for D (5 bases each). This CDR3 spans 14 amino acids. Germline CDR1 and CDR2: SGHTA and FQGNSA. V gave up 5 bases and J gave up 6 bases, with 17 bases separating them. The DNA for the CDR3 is TGTGCCAGCAGCCCGGGGACGGGCCGGAGCGAGCAGTACTTC. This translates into CASSPGTGRSEQYF. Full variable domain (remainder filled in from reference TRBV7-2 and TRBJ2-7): GAGVSQSPSNKVTEKGKDVELRCDPISGHTALYWYRQSLGQGLEFLIYFQGNSAPDKSGLPSDRFSAERTGGSVSTLTIQRTQQEDSAVYLCASSPGTGRSEQYFGPGTRLTVT.

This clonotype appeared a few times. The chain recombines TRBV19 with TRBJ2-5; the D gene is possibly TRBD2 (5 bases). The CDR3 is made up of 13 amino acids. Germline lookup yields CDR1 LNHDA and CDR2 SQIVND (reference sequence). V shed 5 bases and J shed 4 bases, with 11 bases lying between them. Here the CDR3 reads CASSFQRGETQYF. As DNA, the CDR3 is TGTGCCAGTAGTTTTCAACGGGGAGAGACCCAGTACTTC.

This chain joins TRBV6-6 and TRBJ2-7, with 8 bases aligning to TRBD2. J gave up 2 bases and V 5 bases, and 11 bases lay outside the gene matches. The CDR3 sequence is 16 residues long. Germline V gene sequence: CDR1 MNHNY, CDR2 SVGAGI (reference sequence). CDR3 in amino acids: CASSPRGGRGTYEQYV. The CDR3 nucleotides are TGTGCCAGCAGTCCCCGGGGGGGCAGGGGAACCTACGAGCAGTACGTC.